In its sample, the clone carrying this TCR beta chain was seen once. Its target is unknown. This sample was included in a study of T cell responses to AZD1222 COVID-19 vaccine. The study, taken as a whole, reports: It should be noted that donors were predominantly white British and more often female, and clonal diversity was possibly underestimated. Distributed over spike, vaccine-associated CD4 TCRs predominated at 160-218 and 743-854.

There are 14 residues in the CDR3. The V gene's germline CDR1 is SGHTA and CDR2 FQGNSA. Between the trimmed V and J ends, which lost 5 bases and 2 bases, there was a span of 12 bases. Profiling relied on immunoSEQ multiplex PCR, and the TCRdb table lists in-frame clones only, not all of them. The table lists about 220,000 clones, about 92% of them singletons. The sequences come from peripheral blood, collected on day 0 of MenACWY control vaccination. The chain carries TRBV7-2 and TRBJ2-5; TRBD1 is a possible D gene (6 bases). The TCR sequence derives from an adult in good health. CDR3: CASSLAGAQETQYF. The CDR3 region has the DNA TGTGCCAGCAGCCTGGCAGGGGCTCAAGAGACCCAGTACTTC.